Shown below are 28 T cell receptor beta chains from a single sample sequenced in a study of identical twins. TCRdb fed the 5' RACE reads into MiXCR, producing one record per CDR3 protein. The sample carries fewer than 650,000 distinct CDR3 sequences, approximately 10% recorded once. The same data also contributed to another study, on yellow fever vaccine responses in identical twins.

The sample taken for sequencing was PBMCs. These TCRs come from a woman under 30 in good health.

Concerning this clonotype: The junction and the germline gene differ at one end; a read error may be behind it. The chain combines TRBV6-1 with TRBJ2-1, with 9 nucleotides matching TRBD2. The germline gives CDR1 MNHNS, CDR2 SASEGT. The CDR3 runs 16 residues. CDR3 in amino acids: CASSKAGGSGSNEQFF. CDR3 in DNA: TGTGCCAGCAGTAAAGCGGGGGGAAGTGGGTCCAATGAGCAGTTCTTC.

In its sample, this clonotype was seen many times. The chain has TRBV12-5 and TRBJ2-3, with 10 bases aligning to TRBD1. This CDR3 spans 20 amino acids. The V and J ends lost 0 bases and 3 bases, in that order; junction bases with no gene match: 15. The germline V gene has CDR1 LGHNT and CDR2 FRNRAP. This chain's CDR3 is CASGLVRDRGRETRTDTQYF. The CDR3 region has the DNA TGTGCTAGTGGTTTGGTTCGGGACAGGGGACGGGAGACGAGGACAGATACGCAGTATTTT.

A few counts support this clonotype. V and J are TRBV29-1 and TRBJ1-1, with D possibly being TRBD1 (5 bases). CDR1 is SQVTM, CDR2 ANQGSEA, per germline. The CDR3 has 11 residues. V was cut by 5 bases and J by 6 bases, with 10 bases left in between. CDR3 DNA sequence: TGCAGCGTTATCGGGGGTTCTGAAGCTTTCTTT. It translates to CSVIGGSEAFF.

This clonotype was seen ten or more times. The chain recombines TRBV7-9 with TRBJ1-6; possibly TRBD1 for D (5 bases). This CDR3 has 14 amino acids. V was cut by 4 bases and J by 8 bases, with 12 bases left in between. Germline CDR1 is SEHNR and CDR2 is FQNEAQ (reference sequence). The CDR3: CASSSFREHSPLHF. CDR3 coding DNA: TGTGCCAGCAGCTCTTTCAGGGAGCATTCACCCCTCCACTTT.

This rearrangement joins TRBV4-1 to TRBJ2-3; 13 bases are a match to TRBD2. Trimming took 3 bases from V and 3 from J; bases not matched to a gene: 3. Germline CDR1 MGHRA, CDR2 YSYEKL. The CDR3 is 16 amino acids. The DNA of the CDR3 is TGCGCCAGCAGCCAGGGACTAGCGGGGAATACAGATACGCAGTATTTT. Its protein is CASSQGLAGNTDTQYF.

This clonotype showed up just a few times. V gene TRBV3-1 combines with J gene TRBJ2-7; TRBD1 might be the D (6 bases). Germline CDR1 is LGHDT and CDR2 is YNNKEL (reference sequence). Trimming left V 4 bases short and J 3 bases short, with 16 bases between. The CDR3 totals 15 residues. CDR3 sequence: CASSPEQGRIYEQYF. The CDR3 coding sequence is TGTGCCAGCAGCCCTGAACAGGGAAGGATCTACGAGCAGTACTTC.

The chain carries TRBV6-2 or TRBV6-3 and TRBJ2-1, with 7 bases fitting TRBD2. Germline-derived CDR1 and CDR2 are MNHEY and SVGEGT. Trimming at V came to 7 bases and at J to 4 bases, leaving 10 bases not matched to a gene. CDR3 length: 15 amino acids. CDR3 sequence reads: CASTLQSGIYNEQFF. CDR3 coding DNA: TGTGCCAGCACCCTTCAGAGCGGGATTTACAATGAGCAGTTCTTC.

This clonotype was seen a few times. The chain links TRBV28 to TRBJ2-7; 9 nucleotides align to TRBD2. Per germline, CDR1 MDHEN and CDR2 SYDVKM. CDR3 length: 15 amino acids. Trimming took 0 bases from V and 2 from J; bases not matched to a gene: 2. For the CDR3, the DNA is TGTGCCAGCAGTTTATGGCGGGAGGGTGCCTACGAGCAGTACTTC. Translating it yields CASSLWREGAYEQYF.

The CDR3 loop is CASSPSATAYEQYF. CDR3 DNA sequence: TGTGCCAGCTCACCGTCCGCGACGGCCTACGAGCAGTACTTC. The genes are TRBV18 and TRBJ2-7; D is undetermined. This CDR3 spans 14 amino acids. V was clipped by 3 bases and J by 2 bases, with 11 bases between them. Germline assignment: CDR1 KGHSH and CDR2 LQKENI. Drawing the rest from reference TRBV18 and TRBJ2-7, the complete variable domain is NAGVMQNPRHLVRRRGQEARLRCSPMKGHSHVYWYRQLPEEGLKFMVYLQKENIIDESGMPKERFSAEFPKEGPSILRIQQVVRGDSAAYFCASSPSATAYEQYFGPGTRLTVT.

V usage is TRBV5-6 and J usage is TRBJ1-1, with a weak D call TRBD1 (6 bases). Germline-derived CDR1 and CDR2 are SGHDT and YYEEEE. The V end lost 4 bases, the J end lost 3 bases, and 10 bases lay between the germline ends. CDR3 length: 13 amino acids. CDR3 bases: TGTGCCAGCAGCGGGGACATTTACACTGAAGCTTTCTTT. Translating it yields CASSGDIYTEAFF.

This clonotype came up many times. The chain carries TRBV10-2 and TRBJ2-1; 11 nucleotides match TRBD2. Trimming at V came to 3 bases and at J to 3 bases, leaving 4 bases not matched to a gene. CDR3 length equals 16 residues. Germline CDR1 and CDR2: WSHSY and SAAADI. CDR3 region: CASSDLLAGVYNEQFF. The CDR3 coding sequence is TGCGCCAGCAGTGACCTACTAGCGGGGGTCTACAATGAGCAGTTCTTC.

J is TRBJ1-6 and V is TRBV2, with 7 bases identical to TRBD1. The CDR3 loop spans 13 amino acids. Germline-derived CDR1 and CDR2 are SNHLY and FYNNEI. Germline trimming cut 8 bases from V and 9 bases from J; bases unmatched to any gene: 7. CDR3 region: CASSPDRVSPLHF. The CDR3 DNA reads TGTGCCAGCTCCCCAGACAGGGTTTCACCCCTCCACTTT.

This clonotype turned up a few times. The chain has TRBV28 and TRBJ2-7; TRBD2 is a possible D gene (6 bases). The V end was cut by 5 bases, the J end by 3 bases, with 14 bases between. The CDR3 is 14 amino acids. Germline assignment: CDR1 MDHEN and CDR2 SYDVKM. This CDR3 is CASSLPGRHYEQYF. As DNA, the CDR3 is TGTGCCAGCAGTCTCCCAGGGAGGCACTACGAGCAGTACTTC.

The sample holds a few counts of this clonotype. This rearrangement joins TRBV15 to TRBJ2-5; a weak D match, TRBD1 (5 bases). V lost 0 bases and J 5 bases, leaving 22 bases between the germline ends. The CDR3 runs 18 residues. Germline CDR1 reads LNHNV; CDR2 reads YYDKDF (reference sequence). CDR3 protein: CATSREFGADPERETQYF. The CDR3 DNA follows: TGTGCCACCAGCAGAGAGTTTGGGGCGGACCCCGAGAGGGAGACCCAGTACTTC.

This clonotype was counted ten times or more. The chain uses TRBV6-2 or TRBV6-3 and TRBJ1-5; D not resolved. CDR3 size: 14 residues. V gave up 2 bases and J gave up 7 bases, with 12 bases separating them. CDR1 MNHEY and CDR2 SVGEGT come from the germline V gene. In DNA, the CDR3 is TGTGCCAGCAGTTACCCCCAGGAGGTGCAGCCCCAGCATTTT. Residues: CASSYPQEVQPQHF.

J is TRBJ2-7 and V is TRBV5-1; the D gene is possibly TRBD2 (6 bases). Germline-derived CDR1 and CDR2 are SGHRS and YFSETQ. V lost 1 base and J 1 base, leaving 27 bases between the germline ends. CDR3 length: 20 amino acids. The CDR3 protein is CASSLWISTTGSTLSYEQYF. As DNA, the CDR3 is TGCGCCAGCAGCTTGTGGATCAGTACGACCGGGAGTACCCTTTCCTACGAGCAGTACTTC.

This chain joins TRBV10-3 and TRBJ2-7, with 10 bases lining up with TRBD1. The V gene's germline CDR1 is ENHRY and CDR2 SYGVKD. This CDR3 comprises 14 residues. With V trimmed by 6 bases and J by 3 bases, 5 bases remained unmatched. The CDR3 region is CAIRTGQGHYEQYF. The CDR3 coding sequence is TGTGCCATCAGGACGGGACAGGGGCACTACGAGCAGTACTTC.

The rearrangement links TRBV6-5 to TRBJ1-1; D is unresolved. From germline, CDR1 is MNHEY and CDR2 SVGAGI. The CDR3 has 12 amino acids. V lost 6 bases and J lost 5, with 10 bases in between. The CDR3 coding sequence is TGTGCCAGCAGCTCGAGCCGGACTGAAGCTTTCTTT. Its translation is CASSSSRTEAFF.

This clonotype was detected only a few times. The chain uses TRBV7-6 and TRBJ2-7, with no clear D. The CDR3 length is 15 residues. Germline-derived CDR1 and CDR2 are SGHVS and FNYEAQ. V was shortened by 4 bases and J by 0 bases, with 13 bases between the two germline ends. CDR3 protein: CASSWRPTASYEQYF. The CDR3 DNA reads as TGTGCCAGCAGCTGGAGACCGACCGCCTCCTACGAGCAGTACTTC.

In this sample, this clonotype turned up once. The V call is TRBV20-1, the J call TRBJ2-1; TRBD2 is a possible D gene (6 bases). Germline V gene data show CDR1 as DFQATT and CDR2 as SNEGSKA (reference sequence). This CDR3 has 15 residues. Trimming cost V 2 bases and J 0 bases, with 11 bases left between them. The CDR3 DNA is TGCAGTGCTAGAACTTACGGGAGCTCCTACAATGAGCAGTTCTTC. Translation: CSARTYGSSYNEQFF.

This CDR3 reads CSAREPASGNTGELFF. CDR3 coding DNA: TGCAGTGCTAGAGAACCGGCTAGCGGGAACACCGGGGAGCTGTTTTTT. The V call is TRBV20-1, the J call TRBJ2-2, with TRBD2 identical over 7 bases. This CDR3 is built from 16 residues. The germline CDR1 and CDR2 sequences are DFQATT and SNEGSKA (reference sequence). Trimming cost V 0 bases and J 1 base; bases outside gene matches: 5.

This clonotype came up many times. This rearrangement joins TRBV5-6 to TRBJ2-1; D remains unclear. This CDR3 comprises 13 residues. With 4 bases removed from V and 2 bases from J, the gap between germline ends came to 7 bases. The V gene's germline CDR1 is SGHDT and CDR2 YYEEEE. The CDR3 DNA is TGTGCCAGCAGCATAGGAGCCTACAATGAGCAGTTCTTC. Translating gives CASSIGAYNEQFF.

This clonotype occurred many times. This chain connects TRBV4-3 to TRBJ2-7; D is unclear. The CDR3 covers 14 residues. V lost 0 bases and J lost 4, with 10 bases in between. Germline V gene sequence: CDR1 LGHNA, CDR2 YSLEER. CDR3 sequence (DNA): TGCGCCAGCAGCCAAGATCGGGCAGGATACGAGCAGTACTTC. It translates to CASSQDRAGYEQYF.

The chain's CDR3 is CASSHHSSLEQFF. CDR3 coding DNA: TGTGCCAGCAGCCACCACTCTTCGCTTGAGCAGTTCTTC. The chain couples TRBV28 to TRBJ2-1; no clear D. Trimming removed 6 bases from V and 9 bases from J, with 15 bases in between. CDR3 length equals 13 residues. From germline, CDR1 is MDHEN and CDR2 SYDVKM. Full variable domain (remainder filled in from reference TRBV28 and TRBJ2-1): DVKVTQSSRYLVKRTGEKVFLECVQDMDHENMFWYRQDPGLGLRLIYFSYDVKMKEKGDIPEGYSVSREKKERFSLILESASTNQTSMYLCASSHHSSLEQFFGPGTRLTVL.

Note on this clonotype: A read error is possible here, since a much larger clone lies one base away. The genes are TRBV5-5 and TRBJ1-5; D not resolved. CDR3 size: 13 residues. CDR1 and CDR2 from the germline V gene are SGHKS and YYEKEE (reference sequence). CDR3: CASSLKADQHQHF. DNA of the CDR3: TGTGCCAGCAGCCTGAAGGCAGATCAGCACCAGCATTTT. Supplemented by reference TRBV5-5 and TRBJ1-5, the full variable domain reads DAGVTQSPTHLIKTRGQQVTLRCSPISGHKSVSWYQQVLGQGPQFIFQYYEKEERGRGNFPDRFSARQFPNYSSELNVNALLLGDSALYLCASSLKADQHQHFGDGTRLSIL.

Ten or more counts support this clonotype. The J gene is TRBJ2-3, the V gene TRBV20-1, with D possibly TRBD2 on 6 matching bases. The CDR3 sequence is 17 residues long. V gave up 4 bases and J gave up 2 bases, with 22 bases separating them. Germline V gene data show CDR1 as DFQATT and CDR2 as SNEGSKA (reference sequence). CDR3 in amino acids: CSAKRRETTLYTDTQYF. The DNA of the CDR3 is TGCAGTGCTAAGAGGCGGGAAACCACCCTCTACACAGATACGCAGTATTTT.

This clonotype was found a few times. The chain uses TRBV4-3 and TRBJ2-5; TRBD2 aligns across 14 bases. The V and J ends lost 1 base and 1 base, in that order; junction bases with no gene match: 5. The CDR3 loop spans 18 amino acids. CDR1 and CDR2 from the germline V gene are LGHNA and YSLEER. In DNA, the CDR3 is TGCGCCAGCAGCCAAGCCGGGACTAGCGGGAGATCCCAAGAGACCCAGTACTTC. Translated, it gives CASSQAGTSGRSQETQYF.

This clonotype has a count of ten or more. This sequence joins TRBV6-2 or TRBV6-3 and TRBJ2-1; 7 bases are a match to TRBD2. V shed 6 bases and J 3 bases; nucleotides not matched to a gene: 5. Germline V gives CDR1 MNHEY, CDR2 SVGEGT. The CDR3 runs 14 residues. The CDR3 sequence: CASRDRDYYNEQFF. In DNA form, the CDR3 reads TGTGCCAGCAGGGACCGGGACTACTACAATGAGCAGTTCTTC.